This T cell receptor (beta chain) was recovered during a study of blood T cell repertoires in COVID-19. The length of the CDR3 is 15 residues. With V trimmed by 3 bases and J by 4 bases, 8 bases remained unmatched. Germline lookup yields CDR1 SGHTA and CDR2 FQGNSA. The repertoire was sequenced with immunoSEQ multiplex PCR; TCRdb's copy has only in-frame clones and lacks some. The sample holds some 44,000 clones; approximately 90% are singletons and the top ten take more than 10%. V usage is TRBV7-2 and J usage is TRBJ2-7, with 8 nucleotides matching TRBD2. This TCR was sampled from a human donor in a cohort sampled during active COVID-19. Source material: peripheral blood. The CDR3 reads CASSFVAGTTYEQYF. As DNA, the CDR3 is TGTGCCAGCAGCTTCGTAGCGGGGACTACTTACGAGCAGTACTTC.